This T cell receptor beta chain was identified in a study of T cell repertoires in cytomegalovirus infection. Turning to the study itself: Indications of both CMV infection and matching HLA type were provided by public TCR beta signatures.

The CDR3 runs 14 residues. V lost 6 bases to trimming and J lost 0 bases, with 11 bases between them. Germline CDR1 is LNHDA and CDR2 is SQIVND (reference sequence). TCRdb independently ran MiXCR on the reads; one entry per CDR3 protein. The data contain hundreds of thousands of distinct CDR3 sequences, less than 35% of them seen just once; the ten biggest clones take up over 11%. To note about this clonotype: The antigen is unknown.

Study outcomes and limitations: Adding up the frequency of public TCR beta families identified people who carried CMV plus the relevant HLA. HLA-C-restricted CMV-specific TCR beta clonotypes prevailed in the ex vivo response.

The sequencing used cultured CD8+ T cells from PBMCs, collected from culture after CMV antigen stimulation. J is TRBJ1-2 and V is TRBV19; no firm D call. The source is a human donor in good health (CMV status not recorded). Some clones in this sample may be carry-over from other donors' samples. The DNA of the CDR3 is TGTGCCAGTAGCCCTACCATCTCTAACTATGGCTACACCTTC. It translates to CASSPTISNYGYTF.